Given below is one TCR beta chain in context. What it binds is not known. The V and J ends lost 6 bases and 7 bases, in that order; junction bases with no gene match: 13. CDR3 length equals 16 residues. Germline CDR1 MDHEN, CDR2 SYDVKM. The table came from immunoSEQ multiplex PCR; TCRdb's copy has only in-frame clones and leaves some out. The sample has about 14,000 clones; approximately 49% are singletons. Coculture of mixed lymphocyte reaction cells was performed at 37°C for approximately six days. These data originate in a study of siplizumab effects on memory and regulatory T cells. Study-wide background: With siplizumab at roughly 1 ug/mL or without drug, mixed lymphocyte reactions were set up in pairs.

Study-level points and caveats: Significant reduction of alloreactive sequences traceable to unstimulated CD4+ memory cells was observed with siplizumab. Few alloreactive clones mapped to unstimulated subsets.

Sequenced: CFSE-low (dividing) CD4+ T cells sorted from an allogeneic mixed lymphocyte reaction. This clonotype originated in a human donor in good health; the cells came from an allogeneic mixed lymphocyte reaction. The genes are TRBV28 and TRBJ2-1; 9 bases are shared with TRBD2. The CDR3 here is CASRIPSGNLFNEQFF. The CDR3 DNA is TGTGCCAGCAGGATTCCTAGCGGGAACCTCTTTAATGAGCAGTTCTTC.